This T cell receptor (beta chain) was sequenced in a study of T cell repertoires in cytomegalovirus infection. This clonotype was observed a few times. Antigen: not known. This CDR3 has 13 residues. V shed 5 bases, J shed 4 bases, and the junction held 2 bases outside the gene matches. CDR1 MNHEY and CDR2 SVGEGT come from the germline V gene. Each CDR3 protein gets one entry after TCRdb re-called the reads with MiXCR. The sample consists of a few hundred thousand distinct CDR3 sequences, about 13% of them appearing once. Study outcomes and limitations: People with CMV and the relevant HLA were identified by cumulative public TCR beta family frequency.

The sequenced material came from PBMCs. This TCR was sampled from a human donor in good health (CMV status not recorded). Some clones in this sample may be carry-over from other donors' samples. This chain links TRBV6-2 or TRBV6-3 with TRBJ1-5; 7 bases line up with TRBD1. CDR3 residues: CASSRGQNQPQHF. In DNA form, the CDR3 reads TGTGCCAGCAGTCGGGGACAGAATCAGCCCCAGCATTTT.